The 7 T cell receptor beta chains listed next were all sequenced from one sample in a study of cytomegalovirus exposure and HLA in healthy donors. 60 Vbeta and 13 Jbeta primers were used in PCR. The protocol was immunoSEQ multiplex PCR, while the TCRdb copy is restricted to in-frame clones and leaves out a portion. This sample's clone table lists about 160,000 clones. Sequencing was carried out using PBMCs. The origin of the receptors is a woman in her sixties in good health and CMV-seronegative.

The DNA of the CDR3 is TGCAGCGTTGCTCTCGCGCCTGGCGGCGGGGAGCTGTTTTTT. Amino acid sequence: CSVALAPGGGELFF. V is TRBV29-1 and J is TRBJ2-2; D is undetermined. CDR3 length: 14 residues. Germline-derived CDR1 and CDR2 are SQVTM and ANQGSEA. The V and J ends lost 4 bases and 7 bases respectively, with 16 bases between them.

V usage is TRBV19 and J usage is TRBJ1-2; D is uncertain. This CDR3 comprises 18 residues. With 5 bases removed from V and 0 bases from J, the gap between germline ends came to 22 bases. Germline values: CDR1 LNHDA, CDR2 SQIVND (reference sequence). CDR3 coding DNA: TGTGCCAGTAGTTCGCGAGTCACAGCACCCCCTTCTAACTATGGCTACACCTTC. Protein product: CASSSRVTAPPSNYGYTF.

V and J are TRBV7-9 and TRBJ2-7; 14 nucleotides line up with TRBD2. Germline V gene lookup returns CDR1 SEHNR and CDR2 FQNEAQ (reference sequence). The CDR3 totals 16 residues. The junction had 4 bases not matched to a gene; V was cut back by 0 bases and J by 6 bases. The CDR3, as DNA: TGTGCCAGCAGCTTAGCCCGGACTAGCGGGAGGACCGAGCAGTACTTC. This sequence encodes CASSLARTSGRTEQYF.

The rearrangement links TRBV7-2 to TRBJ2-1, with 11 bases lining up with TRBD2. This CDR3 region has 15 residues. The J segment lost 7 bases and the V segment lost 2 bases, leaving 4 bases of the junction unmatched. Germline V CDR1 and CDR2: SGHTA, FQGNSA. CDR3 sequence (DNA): TGTGCCAGCAGCTTAAGTAGCGGGGGGGCAAATGAGCAGTTCTTC. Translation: CASSLSSGGANEQFF.

CDR3 loop: CASSLGQGSSYNSPLHF. Written as DNA, the CDR3 is TGCGCCAGCAGCTTGGGGCAGGGGAGCTCCTATAATTCACCCCTCCACTTT. The chain recombines TRBV5-1 with TRBJ1-6, with TRBD1 as a possible D gene (6 bases). Trimming left V 0 bases short and J 0 bases short, with 10 bases between. The CDR3 is 17 residues long. CDR1 SGHRS and CDR2 YFSETQ come from the germline V gene.

For the CDR3, the DNA is TGTGCCAGCTCACCATCCCATCCGGGACAGGGGAGTAATGAGCAGTTCTTC. This sequence encodes CASSPSHPGQGSNEQFF. This chain connects TRBV18 to TRBJ2-1; 10 nucleotides agree with TRBD1. The length of the CDR3 is 17 residues. J gave up 7 bases and V 2 bases, and 11 bases lay outside the gene matches. Germline V gene lookup returns CDR1 KGHSH and CDR2 LQKENI.

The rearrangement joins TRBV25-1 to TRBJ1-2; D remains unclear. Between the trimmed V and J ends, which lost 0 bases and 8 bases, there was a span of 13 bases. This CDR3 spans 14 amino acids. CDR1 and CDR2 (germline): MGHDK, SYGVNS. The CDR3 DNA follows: TGTGCCAGCAGTGAATATGATCGACGGCGGGGCTACACCTTC. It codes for CASSEYDRRRGYTF.